This record covers a single TCR beta chain. Which antigen it targets is not known. The record has no base qualities; no much larger clone is one base away. These data originate in a study of blood T cells in healthy people across ages (dated by TCRdb to between 2015 and 2016). General notes on the study: In model experiments, template switching captured roughly one uniquely barcoded TCR beta cDNA molecule for every two T cells. The study measured age-related changes in TCR beta repertoire diversity using deep sequencing normalized with unique cDNA molecular identifiers. Donors were grouped into four age groups: young (average roughly 17 years), middle-aged (about 40), aged (approximately 67) and long-lived (approximately 78). To avoid experimental bias, donors of different ages were spread randomly across the sequencing lanes. For two donors (one aged 18 to 30 and one aged 80 or older), the study analyzed two additional independent replicas of 1 million unique cDNA reads from the same blood draw. General study outcomes and caveats: Observed TCR beta diversity per million T cells fell roughly linearly with age, and a significant reduction was already apparent by age roughly 40. There was a strong correlation between observed TCR beta diversity and the percentage of naive T cells measured by flow cytometry. The long-lived group showed more naive CD4+ T cells, fewer expanded clones and increased TCR diversity than the aged group, suggesting age selection. Estimates of total diversity based on one million sequenced T cells were regarded as lower bounds and as underestimates. Conclusive comparison of naive and antigen-experienced compartments was prevented by the profiling of bulk unsorted PBMCs. Because the CMV infection status of the donors was unknown, age-related changes in expanded clonotypes may potentially have been confounded.

Donors were a few dozen systemically healthy Caucasian individuals from Russia aged about 6 to 100 years. Approximately 11 milliliters of peripheral blood were drawn from each donor into EDTA-treated Vacutainer tubes. Ficoll-Paque density-gradient centrifugation was used to isolate PBMCs, with at least 7 million per sample. Total RNA was extracted from PBMCs with Trizol reagent, with at least 6 micrograms obtained per sample. Naive CD45RAhigh/CD27high T cell percentages were measured by flow cytometry on a PBMC aliquot from every donor. Library method: 5' RACE. Sequenced using an Illumina HiSeq 2500. A second PCR of about 6 to 11 cycles was run with a J-beta primer mix and a sample-barcoded 5' primer. Each TCR beta cDNA molecule received a unique molecular identifier from a template-switch 5' adaptor carrying 12 random nucleotides. Each sample yielded at least 3 million CDR3-containing paired-end reads. First-strand cDNA was synthesized from all RNA with the Mint cDNA synthesis kit, primed by a TRBC-specific oligonucleotide. Following uracil-DNA glycosylase treatment, all cDNA underwent a first 18-cycle PCR with the universal primers M1SS and BC2_uni_R. As for the authors' bioinformatics: For normalization, 1 million high-quality reads, each with a distinct molecular identifier, were randomly selected from each sample. Reads with shared molecular identifiers were discarded instead of being binned into consensus sequences. MiTCR, set to a Q25 quality threshold and the strictest error-elimination algorithm, was used for CDR3 identification, clonotype clustering and error correction. A nonparametric unseen species model with Euler transformation was used to estimate a lower bound on total TCR beta diversity. TCRdb reanalyzed the raw reads on its own, using fastp at Q25 for trimming and MiXCR for clone calling, and kept in-frame beta chains. All rows with the same CDR3 protein become a single entry with the most common DNA and genes. The V and J calls follow TCRdb's processing rather than the paper's. This sample comprises roughly 570,000 distinct CDR3 sequences, about 26% of them detected only once. Together, the top ten hold approximately 17% of the sample.

The clonotype comes from an older woman in good health. Sequencing used blood.

Read as DNA, the sequence is TGCGCCAGCAGGCCCCCGACAGGGGGCGGAACCTACGAGCAGTACTTC. The resulting protein is CASRPPTGGGTYEQYF. Recombination connected TRBV4-3 to TRBJ2-7; TRBD1 aligns with 10 central bases. V has 6 bases trimmed and J has 2 bases trimmed; junction bases matching no gene number 10. From the cysteine up to the phenylalanine, the CDR3 has a length of 16 residues. The retained sequence is limited to the CDR3, 48 bases, with the frame set at the first base. The germline V gene provides CDR1 LGHNA and CDR2 YSLEER.